The rows below give T cell receptor beta chains drawn from one sample of a study of blood T cell repertoires in COVID-19. Here immunoSEQ multiplex PCR was the method, and the copy in TCRdb shows in-frame clones only, minus some. Of about 350,000 clones listed, more than 75% are singletons. The material sequenced was PBMCs or T cells enriched from blood (not recorded which). These receptors came from a woman younger than 45 who had recovered from COVID-19. The CDR3 runs from the conserved cysteine through the conserved F or W. D genes are given only for firm matches. The size field is filled for only some rows; it gives once, few, many or a size class.

abundance,v_gene,j_gene,d_gene,CDR3nt,CDR3aa
.,TRBV13,TRBJ1-5,.,TGTGCCAGCAGCCGCTCCCCGGGGACCCAGCATTTT,CASSRSPGTQHF
.,TRBV19,TRBJ1-6,.,TGTGCCAGTAGTTTAAACCCCCCCCACAGGGCGAGTAATTCACCCCTCCACTTT,CASSLNPPHRASNSPLHF
.,TRBV27,TRBJ1-2,.,TGTGCCAGCAGTTTATCGCCCGGAGGGATCTATGGCTACACCTTC,CASSLSPGGIYGYTF
.,TRBV28,TRBJ1-2,.,TGTGGTTGGGGGCTCTATGGCTACACCTTC,CGWGLYGYTF
medium-sized,TRBV7-2,TRBJ2-7,TRBD1,TGTGCCAGCAGCTCGAACGGACAGGCGGGGCAGTACTTC,CASSSNGQAGQYF
.,TRBV11-3,TRBJ2-7,.,TGTGCCAGCAGCTTGACCGGACGGGACTACGAGCAGTACTTC,CASSLTGRDYEQYF
.,TRBV19,TRBJ1-4,.,TGTGCCAGTTCACGGGGGGATAATGAAAAACTGTTTTTT,CASSRGDNEKLFF
.,TRBV28,TRBJ2-3,TRBD1,TGTGCCAGCAGAGCCGGGACAGGGAGGGATACGCAGTATTTT,CASRAGTGRDTQYF
.,TRBV15,TRBJ1-2,.,TGTGCCACCAGCAGAGGGACACCACCTAACTATGGCTACACCTTC,CATSRGTPPNYGYTF
.,TRBV11-2,TRBJ1-2,.,TGTGCCAGCAGCCCCATCCCGGACAAATATGGCTACACCTTC,CASSPIPDKYGYTF
once,TRBV11-2,TRBJ2-1,TRBD2,TGTGCCAGCAGCTCTCCCGGGACTAGCTCCCCCCATGAGCAGTTCTTC,CASSSPGTSSPHEQFF
.,TRBV6-5,TRBJ2-5,TRBD1,TGTGCCAGCAGTCGGGACAGAGGGGAGACCCAGTACTTC,CASSRDRGETQYF
once,TRBV29-1,TRBJ1-1,TRBD1,TGCAGCGTTCATGGGGACAGGGCCACTGAAGCTTTCTTT,CSVHGDRATEAFF
.,TRBV7-9,TRBJ2-7,.,TGTGCCAGCAGCTTAGGGCGGTCGAGAGCCTACGAGCAGTACTTC,CASSLGRSRAYEQYF
.,TRBV4-2,TRBJ2-1,TRBD2,TGTGCCAGCAGCCAAGACGCTAGCGGGGCGTGGAATGAGCAGTTCTTC,CASSQDASGAWNEQFF
.,TRBV5-1,TRBJ2-1,TRBD2,TGCGCCAGCAGCTTGGTTGGCGGGGGGGCTTTCAATGAGCAGTTCTTC,CASSLVGGGAFNEQFF
.,TRBV5-6,TRBJ2-1,TRBD1,TGTGCCAGCAGCCTGGGACAGGGCAGCTACAATGAGCAGTTCTTC,CASSLGQGSYNEQFF